This T cell receptor beta chain was retrieved from a study of CD8 T cells in Susac syndrome. Sequencing of TCR beta was performed on blood CD8+ and CD4+ T cells. Controls were drawn from healthy donors and were matched for age and sex. FACS was used to enrich TEMRA cells, whereas the CD8+ and CD4+ T cells were obtained by negative isolation. The RNA, about 0.45 to 1 ug, was put through reverse transcription using random hexamers. The immunoSEQ assay covered 54 Vbeta and 13 Jbeta segments for CDR3. Using its own MiXCR run on the immunoSEQ multiplex PCR reads, TCRdb lists one record per CDR3 protein. This table has fewer than 150,000 distinct CDR3 sequences, 94% appearing once. The CDR3 runs to 14 residues. V gave up 0 bases and J gave up 4 bases, with 10 bases separating them. Germline V gene data show CDR1 as SGHDT and CDR2 as YYEEEE.

Sequencing was performed on CD8+ T cells from PBMCs. This clonotype was obtained from a human donor in good health. The rearrangement uses TRBV5-6 and TRBJ1-1, with TRBD1 as a possible D gene (5 bases). The CDR3 here is CASSLGTIVTEAFF. As DNA, the CDR3 is TGTGCCAGCAGCTTGGGGACAATCGTCACTGAAGCTTTCTTT.